This T cell receptor (beta chain) is drawn from a study of spatial heterogeneity in lung cancer. TCRdb passed the 5' RACE reads through MiXCR, listing each CDR3 protein once. The sample contains some 15,000 distinct CDR3 sequences, about 7% of which appear only once. V lost 3 bases and J 3 bases, leaving 13 bases between the germline ends. The germline gives CDR1 SGDLS, CDR2 YYNGEE. The CDR3 extends over 15 amino acids. This clonotype was recorded at least ten times. As yet, its antigen is unknown. General study points: Tumor T cell coverage was estimated at roughly 7.5% for alpha and more than 11% for beta chains. Tracking of tumor mutation counts was seen in expanded intratumoral alpha and beta TCR counts.

The time point was: sample taken at primary tumor resection. The sequenced material consisted of unsorted whole RNA from tumor, nontumor lung or frozen PBMC. The TCR comes from a male donor with early-stage non-small cell lung cancer. The chain couples TRBV9 to TRBJ1-5; D perhaps matches TRBD1 (5 bases). The source was lung tumor tissue, collected at surgery. The CDR3 loop is CASSEGTLDNQPQHF. CDR3 bases: TGTGCCAGCAGCGAGGGGACCTTAGACAATCAGCCCCAGCATTTT.